What follows are 20 T cell receptor beta chains derived from one specimen sequenced in a study of blood T cell repertoires in COVID-19. Generated by immunoSEQ multiplex PCR, the TCRdb table keeps only in-frame clones and is missing some. The sample has more than 85,000 clones; 85% are singletons. Sequenced material: peripheral blood. These receptor sequences come from a man aged 50 to 60 with acute or convalescent COVID-19.

This chain joins TRBV14 and TRBJ2-1; 10 bases fit TRBD2. This CDR3 comprises 16 residues. From germline, CDR1 is SGHDN and CDR2 FVKESK. V lost 1 base and J lost 4; bases outside the gene matches: 4. CDR3 in amino acids: CASSQGTSGKYNEQFF. The CDR3 DNA reads TGTGCCAGCAGCCAAGGCACTAGCGGGAAGTACAATGAGCAGTTCTTC.

The chain links TRBV20-1 to TRBJ2-7; D is possibly TRBD2 (6 bases). V shed 3 bases and J shed 9 bases, with 18 bases lying between them. The CDR3 loop spans 13 amino acids. Per germline, CDR1 DFQATT and CDR2 SNEGSKA (reference sequence). In nucleotides, the CDR3 is TGCAGTGCTAGTGCCGGGACTTTAACGGTGCAGTACTTC. This translates into CSASAGTLTVQYF.

The genes are TRBV3-1 (or the pseudogene TRBV3-2) and TRBJ2-4; possibly TRBD1 for D (6 bases). The V end lost 0 bases, the J end lost 1 base, and 16 bases lay between the germline ends. The CDR3 is made up of 18 amino acids. Germline CDR1 and CDR2: LGHDT and YNNKEL (reference sequence). CDR3 in DNA: TGTGCCAGCAGCCAAGACGCCCAGGGGAAAGTGGCCAAAAACATTCAGTACTTC. Translation: CASSQDAQGKVAKNIQYF.

The CDR3 region is CASSLVGAGGPYEQYF. CDR3 in DNA: TGTGCCAGCAGCTTAGTGGGAGCGGGAGGGCCCTACGAGCAGTACTTC. The V and J genes are TRBV7-2 and TRBJ2-7; 10 bases line up with TRBD2. From germline, CDR1 is SGHTA and CDR2 FQGNSA. This CDR3 comprises 16 residues. V lost 1 base, J lost 2 bases, and 5 bases stayed unmatched.

In its sample, this clone was seen a few times. J is TRBJ1-1 and V is TRBV7-2; 8 bases map to TRBD1. CDR1 and CDR2 from the germline V gene are SGHTA and FQGNSA. The trim removed 5 bases at V and 10 bases at J, leaving 6 bases unmatched. This CDR3 is 12 amino acids long. In DNA, the CDR3 is TGTGCCAGCAGCAATGGACAGGGAGGAGCTTTCTTT. It specifies CASSNGQGGAFF.

The chain has TRBV6-2 or TRBV6-3 and TRBJ1-3, with D possibly being TRBD1 (6 bases). Germline V CDR1 and CDR2: MNHEY, SVGEGT. V was cut by 7 bases and J by 0 bases, with 16 bases left in between. The CDR3 length is 16 residues. The CDR3 region is CASNPFGQISGNTIYF. The CDR3 DNA is TGTGCCAGCAACCCTTTCGGACAGATCTCTGGAAACACCATATATTTT.

The V call is TRBV11-3, the J call TRBJ2-2, with TRBD1 matching over 7 bases. This CDR3 region has 17 residues. Germline CDR1 SGHNT, CDR2 YENEEA. Trimming took 0 bases from V and 7 from J; bases not matched to a gene: 11. The CDR3 sequence is CASSLDYGQGVIGELFF. DNA of the CDR3: TGTGCCAGCAGCTTAGATTACGGCCAGGGGGTGATCGGGGAGCTGTTTTTT.

The chain employs TRBV20-1 and TRBJ1-2; TRBD1 might be the D (5 bases). CDR1 and CDR2 (germline): DFQATT, SNEGSKA (reference sequence). Trimming left V 3 bases short and J 8 bases short, with 16 bases between. The CDR3 runs 13 residues. CDR3 DNA sequence: TGCAGTGCTAGTTTGGCAGGGCTAAGAGGCTACACCTTC. Its protein is CSASLAGLRGYTF.

The genes are TRBV20-1 and TRBJ2-3; TRBD1 agrees at 8 bases. The CDR3 is made up of 15 amino acids. From germline, CDR1 is DFQATT and CDR2 SNEGSKA (reference sequence). The J segment lost 2 bases and the V segment lost 3 bases, leaving 7 bases of the junction unmatched. CDR3 DNA: TGCAGTGCTAGTTCGGGACAGGATAACACAGATACGCAGTATTTT. It yields the protein CSASSGQDNTDTQYF.

This clone was seen more than once but under ten times. This rearrangement joins TRBV7-2 to TRBJ1-3, with TRBD1 matching 7 bases. Trimming took 3 bases from V and 4 from J; bases not matched to a gene: 9. CDR3 length: 16 residues. In germline, CDR1 is SGHTA, CDR2 FQGNSA. The CDR3 protein is CASSFGPGGQGNTIYF. DNA of the CDR3: TGTGCCAGCAGCTTTGGCCCCGGGGGACAGGGAAACACCATATATTTT.

This clone was found once. V and J are TRBV18 and TRBJ1-3, with a tentative D call TRBD1 (6 bases). The CDR3 contains 16 residues. The V gene lost 1 base and the J gene lost 4 bases, with 14 bases spanning the gap. CDR1 is KGHSH, CDR2 LQKENI, per germline. The CDR3 loop reads CASSPRTVKEGNTIYF. The CDR3 coding sequence is TGTGCCAGCTCACCACGGACAGTCAAAGAAGGAAACACCATATATTTT.

The V and J genes are TRBV11-2 and TRBJ1-1; no reliable D call. Deletions cut 1 base from V and 8 bases from J, with 8 bases between. Germline values: CDR1 SGHAT, CDR2 FQNNGV. The CDR3 runs to 12 residues. In nucleotides, the CDR3 is TGTGCCAGCAGCTTAGCCTCCCTGGAAGCTTTCTTT. Encoded protein: CASSLASLEAFF.

V is TRBV3-1 (or the pseudogene TRBV3-2) and J is TRBJ2-2; D not certain. This CDR3 region has 14 residues. V was clipped by 3 bases and J by 5 bases, with 10 bases between them. CDR1 is LGHDT, CDR2 YNNKEL, per germline (reference sequence). The CDR3: CASSQADWTGELFF. The CDR3 bases are TGTGCCAGCAGCCAGGCTGATTGGACCGGGGAGCTGTTTTTT.

In this sample, this clone turned up a few times. The gene calls are TRBV5-4 and TRBJ2-6; TRBD2 might be the D (5 bases). V dropped 6 bases and J dropped 0 bases, with 10 bases sitting between them. The CDR3 loop spans 15 amino acids. The germline gives CDR1 SGHNT, CDR2 YYREEE (reference sequence). The chain's CDR3 is CASKRGSSGANVLTF. As DNA, the CDR3 is TGTGCCAGCAAACGAGGGTCCTCTGGGGCCAACGTCCTGACTTTC.

The J gene is TRBJ1-5, the V gene TRBV28; 12 bases fit TRBD1. V dropped 7 bases and J dropped 6; count of bases not matched to a gene: 7. The germline V gene has CDR1 MDHEN and CDR2 SYDVKM. The CDR3 extends over 15 amino acids. CDR3 sequence: CASNPGQGASQPQHF. The CDR3 DNA sequence: TGTGCCAGCAACCCGGGACAGGGGGCCAGTCAGCCCCAGCATTTT.

V and J are TRBV10-3 and TRBJ2-3; 14 bases align to TRBD2. J lost 6 bases, V lost 0 bases, and 8 bases had no gene match. The CDR3 runs 18 residues. Germline loops: CDR1 ENHRY, CDR2 SYGVKD. CDR3 coding DNA: TGTGCCATCAGTGAGTCCCTCGGACTAGCGGGAGGCGAGGATACGCAGTATTTT. It is translated as CAISESLGLAGGEDTQYF.

The rearrangement uses TRBV18 and TRBJ1-2, with D unclear. CDR3 length: 13 amino acids. Per the germline V gene, CDR1 is KGHSH and CDR2 is LQKENI. V shed 3 bases and J shed 0 bases, with 5 bases lying between them. CDR3 nucleotides: TGTGCCAGCTCACCCCCTGCTAACTATGGCTACACCTTC. This gives the protein CASSPPANYGYTF.

The genes are TRBV20-1 and TRBJ1-2, with D hard to call. Per the germline V gene, CDR1 is DFQATT and CDR2 is SNEGSKA (reference sequence). Trimming took off 6 bases at V and 8 bases at J, with 13 bases between the two ends. The CDR3 loop spans 11 amino acids. CDR3 region: CSAPMGQGYTF. For the CDR3, the DNA is TGCAGTGCCCCAATGGGCCAAGGCTACACCTTC.

The rearrangement joins TRBV5-6 to TRBJ1-1; perhaps TRBD1 as D (6 bases). CDR3 length: 15 amino acids. Germline loops: CDR1 SGHDT, CDR2 YYEEEE. V shed 6 bases and J shed 7 bases, with 22 bases lying between them. The CDR3: CASIPVGGVSHEAFF. The DNA for the CDR3 is TGTGCCAGCATACCCGTAGGGGGGGTGAGCCATGAAGCTTTCTTT.

The V and J genes are TRBV28 and TRBJ1-4; D might be TRBD1 (6 bases). Germline V gene sequence: CDR1 MDHEN, CDR2 SYDVKM. Trimming removed 3 bases from V and 10 bases from J, with 15 bases in between. The CDR3 contains 14 residues. CDR3 in DNA: TGTGCCAGCAGTTTGGGTCAGGGGATTGTAAAACTGTTTTTT. It yields the protein CASSLGQGIVKLFF.